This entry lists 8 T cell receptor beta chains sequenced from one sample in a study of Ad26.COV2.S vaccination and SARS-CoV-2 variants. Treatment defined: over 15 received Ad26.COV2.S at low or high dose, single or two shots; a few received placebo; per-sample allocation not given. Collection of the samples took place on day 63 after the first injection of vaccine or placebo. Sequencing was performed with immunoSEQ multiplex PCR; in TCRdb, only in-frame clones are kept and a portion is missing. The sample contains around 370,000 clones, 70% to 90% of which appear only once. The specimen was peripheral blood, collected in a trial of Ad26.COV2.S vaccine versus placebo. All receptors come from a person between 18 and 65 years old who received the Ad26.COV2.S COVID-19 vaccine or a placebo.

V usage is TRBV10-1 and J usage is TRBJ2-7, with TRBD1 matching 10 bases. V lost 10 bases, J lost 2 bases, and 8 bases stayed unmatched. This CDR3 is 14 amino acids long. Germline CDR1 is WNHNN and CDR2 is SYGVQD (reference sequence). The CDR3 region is CATAPGTGAYEQYF. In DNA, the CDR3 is TGCGCCACTGCACCCGGGACAGGGGCCTACGAGCAGTACTTC.

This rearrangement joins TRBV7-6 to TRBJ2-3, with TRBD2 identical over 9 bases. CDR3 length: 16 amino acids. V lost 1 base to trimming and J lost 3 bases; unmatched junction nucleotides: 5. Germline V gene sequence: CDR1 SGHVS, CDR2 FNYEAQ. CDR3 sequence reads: CASSLVGGRATDTQYF. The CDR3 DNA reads TGTGCCAGCAGCTTAGTCGGCGGGAGGGCAACAGATACGCAGTATTTT. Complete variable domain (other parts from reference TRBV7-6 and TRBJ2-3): GAGVSQSPRYKVTKRGQDVALRCDPISGHVSLYWYRQALGQGPEFLTYFNYEAQQDKSGLPNDRFSAERPEGSISTLTIQRTEQRDSAMYRCASSLVGGRATDTQYFGPGTRLTVL.

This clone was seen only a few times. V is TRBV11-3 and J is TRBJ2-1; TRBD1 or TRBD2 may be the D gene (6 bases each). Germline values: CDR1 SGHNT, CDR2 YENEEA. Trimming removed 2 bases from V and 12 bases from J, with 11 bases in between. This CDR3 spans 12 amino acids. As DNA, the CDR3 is TGTGCCAGCAGCTTACGAGAGGGGGGGCAGTTCTTC. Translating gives CASSLREGGQFF.

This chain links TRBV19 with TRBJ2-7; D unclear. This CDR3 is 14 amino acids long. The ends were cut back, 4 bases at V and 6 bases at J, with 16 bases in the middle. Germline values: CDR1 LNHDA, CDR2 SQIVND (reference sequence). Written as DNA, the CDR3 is TGTGCCAGTAGTAAGATGGGCAACAGAGGCGAGCAGTACTTC. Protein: CASSKMGNRGEQYF.

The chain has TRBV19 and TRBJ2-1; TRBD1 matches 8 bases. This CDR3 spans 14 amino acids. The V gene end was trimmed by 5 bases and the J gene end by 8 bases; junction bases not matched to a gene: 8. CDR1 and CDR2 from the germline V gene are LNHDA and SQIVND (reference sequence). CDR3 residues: CASSSTGQGYEQFF. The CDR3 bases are TGTGCCAGTAGTTCCACCGGACAGGGCTATGAGCAGTTCTTC. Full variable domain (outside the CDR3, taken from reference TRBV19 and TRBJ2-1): DGGITQSPKYLFRKEGQNVTLSCEQNLNHDAMYWYRQDPGQGLRLIYYSQIVNDFQKGDIAEGYSVSREKKESFPLTVTSAQKNPTAFYLCASSSTGQGYEQFFGPGTRLTVL.

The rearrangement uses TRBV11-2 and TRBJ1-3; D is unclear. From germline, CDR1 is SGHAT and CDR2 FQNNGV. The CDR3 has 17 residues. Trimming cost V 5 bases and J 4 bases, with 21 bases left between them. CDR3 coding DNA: TGTGCCAGCAGCCCCCCAAGGCCTGACACCCTCGGAAACACCATATATTTT. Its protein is CASSPPRPDTLGNTIYF.

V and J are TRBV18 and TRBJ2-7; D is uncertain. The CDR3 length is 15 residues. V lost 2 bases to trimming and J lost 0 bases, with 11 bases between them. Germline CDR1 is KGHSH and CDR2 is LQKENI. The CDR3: CASSPSYLLSYEQYF. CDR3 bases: TGTGCCAGCTCACCAAGCTATTTGCTCTCCTACGAGCAGTACTTC.

DNA for the CDR3: TGTGCCAGCAGCTCGGACAGAGGCCCGAGCTCTGGAAACACCATATATTTT. This sequence encodes CASSSDRGPSSGNTIYF. The chain joins TRBV7-2 to TRBJ1-3, with D tentatively TRBD1 (6 bases). The CDR3 is 17 amino acids. V shed 4 bases and J shed 0 bases, with 16 bases lying between them. In germline, CDR1 is SGHTA, CDR2 FQGNSA.